A selection of T cell receptor beta chains follows, all from one sample in a study of shared clonotypes between healthy human individuals. Sequencing used immunoSEQ multiplex PCR; TCRdb keeps in-frame clones, though not all of them. Of about 640,000 clones detected, 72% appear once; the ten largest clones hold under 2%. What was sequenced was memory CD4+ T cells sorted from blood. These receptors were obtained from a woman between 25 and 40 years old in good health. Both conserved end residues are part of each CDR3. A D gene is named only where the DNA matches it firmly. Clone size is not always given. Where it is, it says once, few, many or a class for expanded clones.

CASSLWSGRRNEQFF,TRBV28,NA,TRBD2
CASSAMTSSGNTIYF,TRBV7-9,NA,NA
CASSSRYSRDSRYEQYF,TRBV7-2,NA,TRBD1
CASSLDGMNTEAFF,TRBV7-3,NA,NA
CASSKDPQATGELFF,TRBV5-5,NA,NA
CASSEGLLAGGQETQYF,TRBV2,NA,TRBD2
CACRWGARHSLTGTSGRETQYF,TRBV30,NA,TRBD2
CASSVGEVTVGNTIYF,TRBV9,NA,NA
CASQGQGGGYSNQPQHF,TRBV19,NA,TRBD1
CASSYTSGWGTQYF,TRBV18,NA,TRBD2
CASSLAGGEQFF,TRBV11-3,medium-sized,TRBD1
CASSLEATGGFSLTDTQYF,TRBV11-2,NA,TRBD1
CASIEGLGSSYEQYF,TRBV2,NA,NA
CASSLPGQGAGGSQPQHF,TRBV7-2,few,TRBD1
CASSSLAGSETQYF,TRBV5-4,NA,TRBD2
CASSPGLSGYYEQYF,TRBV5-1,few,TRBD2
CASSPQTQETQYF,TRBV18,NA,NA
CASSPLPGLAGSDEQFF,TRBV5-1,NA,TRBD2
CASSPYGNTEAFF,TRBV6-1,many,NA
CASSTGTAEETQYF,TRBV9,NA,TRBD1
CASSLGTSGTTYNEQFF,TRBV11-2,once,TRBD2
CATNQKDREDTEAFF,TRBV6-6,NA,TRBD1
CASSSPTSGRGEQFF,TRBV28,NA,TRBD2
CASSSPGQQFF,TRBV5-4,NA,NA
CASSLAPSGTYEQYF,TRBV5-1,NA,TRBD2
CASSPRQGRAEAFF,TRBV2,NA,TRBD1
CASSLGPNQPQHF,TRBV5-1,NA,NA
CASSTAIVGGNTIYF,TRBV28,NA,NA
CASSPDREGADTQYF,TRBV19,NA,NA
CASTSGRLASTDTQYF,TRBV28,NA,TRBD2
CASSFGYYGYTF,TRBV28,NA,NA
CASVMRPNTEAFF,TRBV6-1,once,NA
CSALQETQYF,TRBV20-1,few,NA
CAAANRGSGANVLTF,TRBV6-1,many,NA
CASSERDNPSYEQYF,TRBV25-1,NA,NA
CASSHPGLAGSYNEQFF,TRBV19,NA,TRBD2
CASSTISGANVLTF,TRBV5-8,NA,NA
CASSPPVQETQYF,TRBV18,NA,NA
CASSERGLADQGTQYF,TRBV2,NA,TRBD2
CASSLVRGSYEQYF,TRBV7-2,many,NA
CSVEGDRTQYF,TRBV29-1,NA,NA
CASSVDGIQETQYF,TRBV19,NA,NA
CASSPQPTGSSYEQYF,TRBV5-1,NA,NA
CASSKAGTGELFF,TRBV11-2,NA,TRBD2
CASSSPGQGVNQPQHF,TRBV28,NA,TRBD1
CASSLVGVINEKLFF,TRBV5-8,NA,NA
CATTQTYTEAFF,TRBV11-2,NA,NA
CASRRDRASYNEQFF,TRBV2,NA,TRBD1